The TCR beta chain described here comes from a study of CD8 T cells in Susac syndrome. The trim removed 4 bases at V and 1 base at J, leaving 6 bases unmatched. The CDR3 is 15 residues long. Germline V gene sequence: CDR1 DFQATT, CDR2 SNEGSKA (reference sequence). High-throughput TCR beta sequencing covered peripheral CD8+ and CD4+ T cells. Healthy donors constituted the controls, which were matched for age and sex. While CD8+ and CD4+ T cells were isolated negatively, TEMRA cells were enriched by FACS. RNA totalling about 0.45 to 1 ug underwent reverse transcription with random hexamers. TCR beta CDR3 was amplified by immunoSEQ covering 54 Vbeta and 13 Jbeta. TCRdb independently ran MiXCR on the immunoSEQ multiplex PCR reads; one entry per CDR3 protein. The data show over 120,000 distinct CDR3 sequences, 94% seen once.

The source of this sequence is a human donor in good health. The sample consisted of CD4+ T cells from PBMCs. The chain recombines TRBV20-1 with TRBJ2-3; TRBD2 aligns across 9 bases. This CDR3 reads CSAKRLAEGTDTQYF. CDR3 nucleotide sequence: TGCAGTGCTAAACGACTAGCGGAGGGCACAGATACGCAGTATTTT.